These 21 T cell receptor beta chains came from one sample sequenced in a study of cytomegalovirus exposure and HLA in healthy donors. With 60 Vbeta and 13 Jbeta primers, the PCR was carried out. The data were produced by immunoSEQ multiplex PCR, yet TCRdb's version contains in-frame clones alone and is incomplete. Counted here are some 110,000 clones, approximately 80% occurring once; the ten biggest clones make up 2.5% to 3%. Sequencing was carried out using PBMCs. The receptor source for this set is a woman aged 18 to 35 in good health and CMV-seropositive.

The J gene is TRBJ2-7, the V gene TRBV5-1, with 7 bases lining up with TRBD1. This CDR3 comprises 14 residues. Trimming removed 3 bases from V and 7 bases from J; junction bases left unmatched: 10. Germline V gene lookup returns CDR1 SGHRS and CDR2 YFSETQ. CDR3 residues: CASSYRDSNGEQYF. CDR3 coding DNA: TGCGCCAGCAGCTACCGGGACAGCAACGGAGAGCAGTACTTC. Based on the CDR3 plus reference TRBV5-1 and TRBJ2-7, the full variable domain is KAGVTQTPRYLIKTRGQQVTLSCSPISGHRSVSWYQQTPGQGLQFLFEYFSETQRNKGNFPGRFSGRQFSNSRSEMNVSTLELGDSALYLCASSYRDSNGEQYFGPGTRLTVT.

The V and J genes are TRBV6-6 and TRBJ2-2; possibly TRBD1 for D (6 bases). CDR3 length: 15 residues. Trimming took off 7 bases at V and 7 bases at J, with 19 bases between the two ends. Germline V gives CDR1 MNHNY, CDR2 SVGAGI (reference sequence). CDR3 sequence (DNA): TGTGCCAGCAACACTCACCTGGGGGCCGGCGGGGAGCTGTTTTTT. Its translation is CASNTHLGAGGELFF.

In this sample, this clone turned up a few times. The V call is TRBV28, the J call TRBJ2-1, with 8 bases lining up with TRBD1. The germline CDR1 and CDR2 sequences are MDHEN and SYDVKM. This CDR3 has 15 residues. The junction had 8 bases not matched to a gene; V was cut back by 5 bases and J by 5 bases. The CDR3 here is CASSPRGRKNNEQFF. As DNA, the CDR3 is TGTGCCAGCAGTCCCAGGGGGCGCAAGAACAATGAGCAGTTCTTC.

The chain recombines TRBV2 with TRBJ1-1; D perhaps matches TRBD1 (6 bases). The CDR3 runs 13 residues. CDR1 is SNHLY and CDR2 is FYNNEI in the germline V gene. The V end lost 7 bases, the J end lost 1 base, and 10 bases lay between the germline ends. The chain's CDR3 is CASTGTRNTEAFF. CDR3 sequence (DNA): TGTGCCAGCACTGGGACACGGAACACTGAAGCTTTCTTT.

This CDR3 is CASSIEGRVYTEAFF. The CDR3 nucleotides read TGTGCCAGTAGTATAGAGGGCAGGGTATACACTGAAGCTTTCTTT. The V call is TRBV19, the J call TRBJ1-1, with D perhaps matching TRBD1 (5 bases). CDR1 is LNHDA and CDR2 is SQIVND in the germline V gene (reference sequence). The ends were cut back, 0 bases at V and 3 bases at J, with 11 bases in the middle. The CDR3 covers 15 residues.

The CDR3 sequence: CASSLGGDNYGYTF. Written as DNA, the CDR3 is TGTGCCAGCAGTTTAGGAGGGGATAACTATGGCTACACCTTC. The chain employs TRBV28 and TRBJ1-2, with D possibly being TRBD1 (5 bases). Trimming pared 2 bases from V and 1 base from J, leaving 8 bases between. Germline CDR1 and CDR2: MDHEN and SYDVKM. The CDR3 spans 14 residues.

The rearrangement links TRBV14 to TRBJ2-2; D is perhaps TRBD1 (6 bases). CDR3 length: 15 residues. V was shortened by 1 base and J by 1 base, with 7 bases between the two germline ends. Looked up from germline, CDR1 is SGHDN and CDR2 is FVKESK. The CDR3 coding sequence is TGTGCCAGCAGCCAAGTAGGGGGGAACACCGGGGAGCTGTTTTTT. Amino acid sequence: CASSQVGGNTGELFF.

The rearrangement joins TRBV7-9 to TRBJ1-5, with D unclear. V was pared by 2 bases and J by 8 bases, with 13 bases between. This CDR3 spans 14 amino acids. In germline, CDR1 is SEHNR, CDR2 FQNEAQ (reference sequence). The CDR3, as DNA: TGTGCCAGCAGCTTAATGGGCTCGGTTGAGCCCCAGCATTTT. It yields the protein CASSLMGSVEPQHF.

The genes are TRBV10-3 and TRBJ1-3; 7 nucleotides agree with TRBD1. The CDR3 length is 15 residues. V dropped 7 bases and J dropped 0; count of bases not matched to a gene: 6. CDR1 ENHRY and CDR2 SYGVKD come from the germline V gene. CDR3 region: CAITDRASSGNTIYF. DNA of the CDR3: TGTGCCATCACCGACAGGGCCAGCTCTGGAAACACCATATATTTT.

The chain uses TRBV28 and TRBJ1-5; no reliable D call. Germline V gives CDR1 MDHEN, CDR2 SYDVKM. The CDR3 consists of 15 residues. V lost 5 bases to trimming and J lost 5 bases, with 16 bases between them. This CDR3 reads CASSPPSDLDQPQHF. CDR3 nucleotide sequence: TGTGCCAGCAGTCCCCCCTCGGATCTAGATCAGCCCCAGCATTTT. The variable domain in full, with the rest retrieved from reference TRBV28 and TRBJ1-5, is DVKVTQSSRYLVKRTGEKVFLECVQDMDHENMFWYRQDPGLGLRLIYFSYDVKMKEKGDIPEGYSVSREKKERFSLILESASTNQTSMYLCASSPPSDLDQPQHFGDGTRLSIL.

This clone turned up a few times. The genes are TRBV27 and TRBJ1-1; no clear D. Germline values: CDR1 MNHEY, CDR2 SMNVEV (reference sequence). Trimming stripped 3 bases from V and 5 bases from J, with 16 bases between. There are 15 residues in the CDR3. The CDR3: CASSFSLIRWTEAFF. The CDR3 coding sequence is TGTGCCAGCAGTTTCTCGCTAATCAGGTGGACTGAAGCTTTCTTT.

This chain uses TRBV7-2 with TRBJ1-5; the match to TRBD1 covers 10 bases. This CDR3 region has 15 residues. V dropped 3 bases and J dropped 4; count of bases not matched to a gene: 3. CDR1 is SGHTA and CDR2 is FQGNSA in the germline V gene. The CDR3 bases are TGTGCCAGCAGCTTGGGGACAGGGGCGAATCAGCCCCAGCATTTT. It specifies CASSLGTGANQPQHF.

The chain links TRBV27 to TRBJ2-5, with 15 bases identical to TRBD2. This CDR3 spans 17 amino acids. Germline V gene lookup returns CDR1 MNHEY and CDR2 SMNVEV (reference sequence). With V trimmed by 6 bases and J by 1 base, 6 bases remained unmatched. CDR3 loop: CASRRGLAGGFQETQYF. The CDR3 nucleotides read TGTGCCAGCAGACGGGGACTAGCGGGGGGCTTCCAAGAGACCCAGTACTTC.

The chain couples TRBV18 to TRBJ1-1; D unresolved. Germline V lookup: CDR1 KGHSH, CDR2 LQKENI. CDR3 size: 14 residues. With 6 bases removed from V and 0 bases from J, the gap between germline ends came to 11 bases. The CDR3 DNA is TGTGCCAGCTCGGGAGAATCGATGAACACTGAAGCTTTCTTT. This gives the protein CASSGESMNTEAFF.

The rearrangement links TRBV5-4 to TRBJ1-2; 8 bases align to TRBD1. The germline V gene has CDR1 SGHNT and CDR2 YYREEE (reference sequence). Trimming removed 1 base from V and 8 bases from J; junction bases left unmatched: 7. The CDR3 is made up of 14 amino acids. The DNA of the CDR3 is TGTGCCAGCAGCTTGACAGGGGGTGTGTGGGGCTACACCTTC. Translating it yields CASSLTGGVWGYTF.

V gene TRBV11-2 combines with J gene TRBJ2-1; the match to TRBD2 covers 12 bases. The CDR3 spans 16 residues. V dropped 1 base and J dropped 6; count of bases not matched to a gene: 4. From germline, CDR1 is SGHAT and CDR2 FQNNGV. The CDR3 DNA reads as TGTGCCAGCAGCTTAGTTAAACTAGCGGGGGGCAATGAGCAGTTCTTC. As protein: CASSLVKLAGGNEQFF.

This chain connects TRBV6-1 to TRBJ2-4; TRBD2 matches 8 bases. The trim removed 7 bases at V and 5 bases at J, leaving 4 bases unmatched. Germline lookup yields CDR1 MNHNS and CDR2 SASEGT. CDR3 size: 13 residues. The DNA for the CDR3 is TGTGCCAGCACTCCGGGACTAGAAAACATTCAGTACTTC. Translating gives CASTPGLENIQYF.

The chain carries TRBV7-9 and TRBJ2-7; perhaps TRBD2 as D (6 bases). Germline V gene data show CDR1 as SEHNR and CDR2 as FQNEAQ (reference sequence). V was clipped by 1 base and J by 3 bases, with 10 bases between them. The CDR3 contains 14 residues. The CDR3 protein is CASSLDAGLYEQYF. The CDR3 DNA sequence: TGTGCCAGCAGCTTAGATGCGGGGCTCTACGAGCAGTACTTC.

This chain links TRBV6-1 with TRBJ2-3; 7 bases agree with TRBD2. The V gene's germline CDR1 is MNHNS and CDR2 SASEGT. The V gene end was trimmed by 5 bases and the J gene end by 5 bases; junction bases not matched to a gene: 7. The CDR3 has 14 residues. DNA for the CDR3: TGTGCCAGCAGTTTACTGACGGGGGGAGATACGCAGTATTTT. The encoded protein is CASSLLTGGDTQYF.

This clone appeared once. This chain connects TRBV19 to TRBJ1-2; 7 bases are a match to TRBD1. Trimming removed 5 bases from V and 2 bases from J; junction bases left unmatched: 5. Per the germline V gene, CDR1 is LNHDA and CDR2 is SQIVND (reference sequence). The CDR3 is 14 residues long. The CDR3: CASSLQGRNYGYTF. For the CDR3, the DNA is TGTGCCAGTAGTCTACAGGGGAGGAACTATGGCTACACCTTC.

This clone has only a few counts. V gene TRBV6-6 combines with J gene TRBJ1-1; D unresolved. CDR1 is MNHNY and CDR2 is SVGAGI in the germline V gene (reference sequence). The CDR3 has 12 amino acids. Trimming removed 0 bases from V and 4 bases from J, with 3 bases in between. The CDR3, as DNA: TGTGCCAGCAGTTACTCTCGCACTGAAGCTTTCTTT. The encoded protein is CASSYSRTEAFF.